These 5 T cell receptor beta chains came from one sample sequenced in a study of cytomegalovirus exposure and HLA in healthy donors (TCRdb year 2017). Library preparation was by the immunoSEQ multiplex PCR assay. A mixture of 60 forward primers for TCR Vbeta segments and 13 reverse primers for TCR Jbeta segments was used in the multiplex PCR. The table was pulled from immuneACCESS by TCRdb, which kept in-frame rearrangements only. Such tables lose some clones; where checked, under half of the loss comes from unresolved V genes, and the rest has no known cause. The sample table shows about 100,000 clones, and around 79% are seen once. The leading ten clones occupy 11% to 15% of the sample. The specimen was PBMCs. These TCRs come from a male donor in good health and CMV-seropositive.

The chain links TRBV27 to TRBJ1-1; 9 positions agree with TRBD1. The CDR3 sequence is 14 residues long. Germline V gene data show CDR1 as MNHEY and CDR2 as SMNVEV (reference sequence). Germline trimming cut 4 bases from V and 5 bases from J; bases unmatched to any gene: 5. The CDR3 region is CASSWGQGGTEAFF. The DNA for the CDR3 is TGTGCCAGCAGTTGGGGACAGGGTGGGACTGAAGCTTTCTTT.

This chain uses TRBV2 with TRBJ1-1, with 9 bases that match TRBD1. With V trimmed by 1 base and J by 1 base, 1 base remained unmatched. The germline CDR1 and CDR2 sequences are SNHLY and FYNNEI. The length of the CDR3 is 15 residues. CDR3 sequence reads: CASSEVDRGNTEAFF. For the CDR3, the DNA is TGTGCCAGCAGTGAAGTGGACAGGGGGAACACTGAAGCTTTCTTT.

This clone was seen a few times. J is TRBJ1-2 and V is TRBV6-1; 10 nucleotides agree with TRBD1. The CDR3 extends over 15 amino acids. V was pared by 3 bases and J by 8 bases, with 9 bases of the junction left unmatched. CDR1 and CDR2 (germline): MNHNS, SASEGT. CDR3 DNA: TGTGCCAGCAGTGACCTAACGACAGGGGGCGAAGGCTACACCTTC. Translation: CASSDLTTGGEGYTF.

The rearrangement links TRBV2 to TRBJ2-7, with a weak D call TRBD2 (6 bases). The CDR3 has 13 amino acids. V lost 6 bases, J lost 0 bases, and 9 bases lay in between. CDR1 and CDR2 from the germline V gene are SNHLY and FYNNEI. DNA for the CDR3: TGTGCCAGCAGGGCGGGGATCTCCTACGAGCAGTACTTC. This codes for CASRAGISYEQYF.

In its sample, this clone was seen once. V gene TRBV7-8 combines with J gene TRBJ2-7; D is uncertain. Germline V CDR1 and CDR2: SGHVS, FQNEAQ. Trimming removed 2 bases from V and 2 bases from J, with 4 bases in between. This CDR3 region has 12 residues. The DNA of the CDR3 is TGTGCCAGCAGCTTAAGCGCCTACGAGCAGTACTTC. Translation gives CASSLSAYEQYF.